This T cell receptor beta chain appears in the sequencing data of a study of blood T cell repertoires in COVID-19 (dated by TCRdb to 2018 to 2021). In terms of the full investigation: Collaborator samples came from the United States, Italy and Spain and covered acute and convalescent phases of COVID-19. Where available, HLA class I and class II types were obtained from metadata supplied by the sample provider rather than from assay-based typing. The prospective study material was composed of cDNA or gDNA derived from T cells, B-cell-depleted T cells, or PBMCs. Subjects who had been exposed to COVID-19, were actively infected with it, or had recovered from it provided the deeply sampled blood TCRbeta repertoires that made up the dataset. Nearly every sample came with metadata listing a de-identified subject ID, COVID-19 status, age in years and sex. The repertoires were released in a freely available public database intended as a resource for research on the immune response to SARS-CoV-2. Samples were obtained from the ongoing ImmuneRACE study (first 160 participants) and from about 1,300 subjects provided by 6 global collaborators. Broad study findings and their caveats: The quantity of clinical and demographic metadata differed by source and by participant and was supplied without curation.

This clone was seen more than once but under ten times. Its specific antigen is unknown. Base qualities are not recorded, but no much larger clone differs from it by a single base. Each collaborating institution followed its own protocols to collect whole blood in K2EDTA tubes. Collaborator samples were shipped for TCRbeta analysis as frozen whole blood, isolated PBMCs, or DNA extracted from either sample type. TCRbeta CDR3 regions were amplified from genomic DNA by means of the immunoSEQ Assay, a bias-controlled multiplex PCR. Per the source publication's procedure: Nucleated cell counts per sample were estimated from amplification of reference gene primers within the assay. To quantify the absolute abundance of each unique TCRbeta CDR3 rearrangement, sequence reads were collapsed and filtered. For each sample, productive Simpson clonality was calculated as the square root of Simpson's diversity index across productive rearrangements. The table comes from immuneACCESS by way of TCRdb, which keeps in-frame sequences with V and J called. Part of the clones is missing from these tables; in studies checked, under half for an unresolved V gene and the rest for unknown reasons. Clonal size and the V and J genes are those of that table, whereas D and trimming came from the DNA. Across this sample there are around 170,000 clones, with 80% seen only once. 6.5% to 8% of the sample is held by the ten biggest clonotypes.

Sample: peripheral blood. The receptor comes from a man between 65 and 85 years old with active or convalescent COVID-19.

The DNA reads TGCGCCAGCAGCTTGGGTACAGGCGAAAAACTGTTTTTT. This yields the protein CASSLGTGEKLFF. This chain is built from TRBV5-1 and TRBJ1-4, with TRBD1 perhaps the D gene, on 5 matching bases. V sheds 0 bases and J sheds 8 bases, leaving 8 bases between their ends. The CDR3 covers 13 residues, taking in both the cysteine and the phenylalanine. Here the CDR3 DNA is all that survives: 39 bases in frame from base 1. CDR1 and CDR2 (SGHRS, YFSETQ) derive from the germline V gene.